The next 20 T cell receptor beta chains were all read from a single sample in a study of shared clonotypes between healthy human individuals. Produced via immunoSEQ multiplex PCR; TCRdb's table is partial and in-frame only. Here the sample spans 1.5 million to 2.5 million clones, approximately 94% being singletons. CD8 cells classed as naive were CD45RO-negative and positively selected for CCR7, excluding terminally differentiated effector memory CD45RA+ cells. What was sequenced was naive CD8+ T cells sorted from blood. These receptors were obtained from a young man in good health.

This chain joins TRBV30 and TRBJ2-5, with TRBD1 matching 7 bases. This CDR3 region has 14 residues. Germline values: CDR1 GTSNPN, CDR2 SVGIG (reference sequence). After removal of 4 bases from V and 5 bases from J, the junction contained 10 bases not matched to a gene. As DNA, the CDR3 is TGTGCCTGGACTCTCGGACAGGCCGGTGAGACCCAGTACTTC. Translation: CAWTLGQAGETQYF.

The rearrangement joins TRBV19 to TRBJ2-3; the match to TRBD1 covers 9 bases. The CDR3 contains 14 residues. J lost 4 bases, V lost 6 bases, and 5 bases had no gene match. In germline, CDR1 is LNHDA, CDR2 SQIVND (reference sequence). The DNA for the CDR3 is TGTGCCAGTAGCGACAGGGGGAGGGCAGATACGCAGTATTTT. Its translation is CASSDRGRADTQYF.

The chain is built from TRBV7-9 and TRBJ1-4; D may be TRBD1 (6 bases). The germline V and J ends were trimmed by 7 bases and 6 bases, with 18 bases remaining between them. Germline-derived CDR1 and CDR2 are SEHNR and FQNEAQ (reference sequence). This CDR3 contains 15 residues. CDR3 sequence (DNA): TGTGCCAGCACCTTCGCGGGGGGCCAAGATGAAAAACTGTTTTTT. Its protein is CASTFAGGQDEKLFF.

The chain joins TRBV5-1 to TRBJ2-5; 9 bases match TRBD1. After removal of 5 bases from V and 5 bases from J, the junction contained 10 bases not matched to a gene. This CDR3 has 15 residues. Germline loops: CDR1 SGHRS, CDR2 YFSETQ. CDR3 residues: CASRPTGTGRETQYF. CDR3 bases: TGCGCCAGCAGACCAACCGGGACAGGGCGGGAGACCCAGTACTTC.

This clone was detected once. This rearrangement joins TRBV29-1 to TRBJ2-1; no clear D. The CDR3 has 14 residues. V was clipped by 5 bases and J by 0 bases, with 11 bases between them. The V gene's germline CDR1 is SQVTM and CDR2 ANQGSEA. The CDR3 bases are TGCAGCGTTAAGGACGCAAGCTCCTACAATGAGCAGTTCTTC. It translates to CSVKDASSYNEQFF.

This clone has just one count. V usage is TRBV6-5 and J usage is TRBJ2-5; 8 bases match TRBD2. V was pared by 6 bases and J by 5 bases, with 8 bases of the junction left unmatched. Germline V CDR1 and CDR2: MNHEY, SVGAGI. The CDR3 sequence is 14 residues long. The CDR3 sequence: CASSLSGSLETQYF. The CDR3 DNA reads as TGTGCCAGCAGCCTAAGCGGGAGTCTGGAGACCCAGTACTTC.

The chain recombines TRBV19 with TRBJ1-1; D not resolved. V lost 4 bases and J 1 base, leaving 10 bases between the germline ends. The CDR3 contains 14 residues. Germline V gives CDR1 LNHDA, CDR2 SQIVND (reference sequence). The CDR3 protein is CASSNRQTNTEAFF. In nucleotides, the CDR3 is TGTGCCAGTAGTAATCGGCAGACGAACACTGAAGCTTTCTTT.

J is TRBJ2-7 and V is TRBV2; 9 bases match TRBD1. Trimming took 1 base from V and 2 from J; bases not matched to a gene: 6. Germline V CDR1 and CDR2: SNHLY, FYNNEI. The CDR3 covers 16 residues. The CDR3 region is CASSEERDRVTYEQYF. CDR3 nucleotides: TGTGCCAGCAGTGAAGAGAGGGACAGGGTGACCTACGAGCAGTACTTC.

The chain joins TRBV14 to TRBJ2-7; 7 bases align to TRBD1. This CDR3 comprises 15 residues. V was pared by 2 bases and J by 6 bases, with 10 bases of the junction left unmatched. Germline loops: CDR1 SGHDN, CDR2 FVKESK. The CDR3 DNA reads as TGTGCCAGCAGCCAAACCCCGACAGGGTACAGCGAGCAGTACTTC. It translates to CASSQTPTGYSEQYF.

About this clone: Other DNA sequences within the sample encode an identical CDR3. This chain links TRBV27 with TRBJ2-7; 9 bases fit TRBD1. CDR3 size: 13 residues. V was pared by 5 bases and J by 3 bases, with 2 bases of the junction left unmatched. The germline CDR1 and CDR2 sequences are MNHEY and SMNVEV (reference sequence). The CDR3 DNA reads as TGTGCCAGCAGTGAGACAGGGGGCTACGAGCAGTACTTC. This translates into CASSETGGYEQYF.

This clone has only one observation. V gene TRBV5-8 combines with J gene TRBJ2-1; D is uncertain. Germline V CDR1 and CDR2: SGHTS, YDEGEE. The V end lost 2 bases, the J end lost 3 bases, and 6 bases lay between the germline ends. The CDR3 is made up of 13 amino acids. This CDR3 is CASSFGLYNEQFF. As DNA, the CDR3 is TGTGCCAGCAGCTTCGGCCTCTACAATGAGCAGTTCTTC.

Remarks on this clone: Distinct nucleotide sequences in the sample also encode this CDR3. The chain employs TRBV5-6 and TRBJ2-5, with D possibly TRBD2 on 6 matching bases. The germline CDR1 and CDR2 sequences are SGHDT and YYEEEE. The CDR3 runs to 13 residues. The germline V and J ends were trimmed by 2 bases and 2 bases, with 7 bases remaining between them. CDR3 sequence reads: CASSLGGQETQYF. The CDR3 DNA sequence: TGTGCCAGCAGCTTAGGAGGGCAAGAGACCCAGTACTTC.

This CDR3 is CASSSQGAGELFF. CDR3 sequence (DNA): TGTGCCAGCAGCTCACAGGGGGCCGGGGAGCTGTTTTTT. The genes are TRBV13 and TRBJ2-2; TRBD1 aligns across 8 bases. Germline values: CDR1 PRHDT, CDR2 FYEKMQ (reference sequence). This CDR3 is 13 amino acids long. The V and J ends lost 4 bases and 6 bases, in that order; junction bases with no gene match: 1.

The chain carries TRBV6-1 and TRBJ1-5; no clear D gene. Germline V CDR1 and CDR2: MNHNS, SASEGT. The CDR3 has 13 amino acids. V was clipped by 7 bases and J by 8 bases, with 15 bases between them. The CDR3 region has the DNA TGTGCCAGCATAGACCCAGGCTTGGAGCCCCAGCATTTT. Protein: CASIDPGLEPQHF.

The V call is TRBV9, the J call TRBJ2-7; TRBD1 matches at 8 bases. CDR3 size: 12 residues. Germline V gene lookup returns CDR1 SGDLS and CDR2 YYNGEE. V was clipped by 2 bases and J by 5 bases; unmatched bases: 0. This CDR3 reads CASSVTGDEQYF. DNA for the CDR3: TGTGCCAGCAGCGTGACAGGGGACGAGCAGTACTTC.

The chain employs TRBV30 and TRBJ2-2; D is unclear. From germline, CDR1 is GTSNPN and CDR2 SVGIG (reference sequence). The CDR3 contains 13 residues. Trimming left V 0 bases short and J 5 bases short, with 7 bases between. This chain's CDR3 is CAWSVDGTGELFF. CDR3 sequence (DNA): TGTGCCTGGAGTGTAGACGGGACCGGGGAGCTGTTTTTT.

This sequence joins TRBV18 and TRBJ2-1; 9 bases line up with TRBD2. The V gene end was trimmed by 6 bases and the J gene end by 0 bases; junction bases not matched to a gene: 3. Germline V gives CDR1 KGHSH, CDR2 LQKENI. The CDR3 extends over 15 amino acids. CDR3 residues: CASSPSGASYNEQFF. The CDR3 region has the DNA TGTGCCAGCTCGCCTAGCGGGGCCTCCTACAATGAGCAGTTCTTC.

This chain connects TRBV11-2 to TRBJ2-4; a possible D gene is TRBD2 (5 bases). Germline-derived CDR1 and CDR2 are SGHAT and FQNNGV. Deletions cut 5 bases from V and 9 bases from J, with 8 bases between. CDR3 size: 11 residues. CDR3 in amino acids: CASSPEGIQYF. In DNA form, the CDR3 reads TGTGCCAGCAGCCCAGAGGGCATTCAGTACTTC.

V gene TRBV15 combines with J gene TRBJ2-1; 9 nucleotides agree with TRBD1. The CDR3 runs to 14 residues. V gave up 5 bases and J gave up 7 bases; unmatched junction bases: 6. Per germline, CDR1 LNHNV and CDR2 YYDKDF (reference sequence). The chain's CDR3 is CATSHRDRVNEQFF. The DNA of the CDR3 is TGTGCCACCAGCCACCGGGACAGGGTTAATGAGCAGTTCTTC.

V usage is TRBV11-3 and J usage is TRBJ2-2; 10 positions agree with TRBD2. V dropped 5 bases and J dropped 0; count of bases not matched to a gene: 15. There are 20 residues in the CDR3. CDR1 SGHNT and CDR2 YENEEA come from the germline V gene. Here the CDR3 DNA reads TGTGCCAGCAGCCCCCACCCCGGGACTAGCGACATCTCGAACACCGGGGAGCTGTTTTTT. Its translation: CASSPHPGTSDISNTGELFF.